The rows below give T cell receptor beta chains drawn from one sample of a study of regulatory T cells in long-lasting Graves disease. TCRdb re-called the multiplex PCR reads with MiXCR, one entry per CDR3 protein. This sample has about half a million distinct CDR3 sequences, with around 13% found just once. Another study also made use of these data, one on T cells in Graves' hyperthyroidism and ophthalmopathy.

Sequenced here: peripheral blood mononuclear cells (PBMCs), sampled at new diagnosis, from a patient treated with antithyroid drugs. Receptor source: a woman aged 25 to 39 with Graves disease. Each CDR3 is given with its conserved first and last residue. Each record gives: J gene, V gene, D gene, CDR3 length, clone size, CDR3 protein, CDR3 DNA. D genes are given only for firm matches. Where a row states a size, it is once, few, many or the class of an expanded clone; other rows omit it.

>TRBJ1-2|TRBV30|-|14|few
CACSGITGFYGYTF
TGTGCCTGCAGTGGAATTACAGGGTTTTATGGCTACACCTTC
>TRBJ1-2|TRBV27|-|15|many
CASSIRGPLSGGYTF
TGTGCCAGCAGTATCCGAGGGCCGCTATCGGGTGGCTACACCTTC
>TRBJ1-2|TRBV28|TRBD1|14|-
CASTLSGTGDGYTF
TGTGCCAGCACCCTTAGCGGTACAGGGGATGGCTACACCTTC
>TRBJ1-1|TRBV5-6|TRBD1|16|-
CASSLLTGGKNTEAFF
TGTGCCAGCAGCCTACTGACAGGGGGGAAGAACACTGAAGCTTTCTTT
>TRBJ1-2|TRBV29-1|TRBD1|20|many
CSVGGFAVGTGGDYAYGYTF
TGCAGCGTTGGAGGATTCGCGGTGGGGACAGGGGGAGACTATGCCTATGGCTACACCTTC
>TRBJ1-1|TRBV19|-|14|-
CASREGRVLTEAFF
TGTGCCAGTAGAGAAGGCAGGGTCCTCACTGAAGCTTTCTTT
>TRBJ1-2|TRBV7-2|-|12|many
CASSLGRHGYTF
TGTGCCAGCAGCTTAGGCCGCCATGGCTACACCTTC
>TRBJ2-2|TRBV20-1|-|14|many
CSARDRSESGELFF
TGCAGTGCTAGAGACCGTAGTGAGAGCGGGGAGCTGTTTTTT
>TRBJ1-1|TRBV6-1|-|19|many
CASSEFGRSAYNMNTEAFF
TGTGCCAGCAGTGAATTCGGTAGGTCAGCATATAATATGAACACTGAAGCTTTCTTT
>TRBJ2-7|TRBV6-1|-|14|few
CASCPGVPAYEQYF
TGTGCCAGTTGCCCAGGGGTACCCGCCTACGAGCAGTACTTC
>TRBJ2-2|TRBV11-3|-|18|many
CASSLRKLQGGNTGELFF
TGTGCCAGCAGCTTAAGGAAGTTACAGGGTGGAAACACCGGGGAGCTGTTTTTT
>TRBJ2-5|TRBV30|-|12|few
CAWSVRGETQYF
TGTGCCTGGAGTGTACGGGGTGAGACCCAGTACTTC
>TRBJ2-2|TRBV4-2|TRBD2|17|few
CASSHGRIAGGSGELFF
TGTGCCAGCAGCCACGGGCGTATAGCGGGAGGTTCCGGGGAGCTGTTTTTT
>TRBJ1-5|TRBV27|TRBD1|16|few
CASRRSRDRVGQPQHF
TGTGCCAGCAGGAGGTCCAGGGACAGGGTAGGACAGCCCCAGCATTTT
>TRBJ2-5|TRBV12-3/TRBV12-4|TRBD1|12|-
CASRRTGIAQYF
TGTGCCAGCAGAAGGACAGGGATTGCCCAGTACTTC
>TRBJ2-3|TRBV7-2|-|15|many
CASSPRDGRTDTQYF
TGTGCCAGCAGCCCGCGGGACGGGAGAACAGATACGCAGTATTTT
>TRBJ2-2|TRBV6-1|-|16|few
CASSGTAATNTGELFF
TGTGCCAGCAGTGGAACAGCTGCAACGAACACCGGGGAGCTGTTTTTT
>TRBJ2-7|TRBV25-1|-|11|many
CASSENYEQYF
TGTGCCAGCAGTGAGAACTACGAGCAGTACTTC
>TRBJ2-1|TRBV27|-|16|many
CASSLDGSRTANEQFF
TGTGCCAGCAGTTTAGACGGGAGCCGAACTGCAAATGAGCAGTTCTTC
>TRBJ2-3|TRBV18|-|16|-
CASSPVLGQGTDTQYF
TGTGCCAGCTCACCGGTCCTTGGGCAGGGCACAGATACGCAGTATTTT
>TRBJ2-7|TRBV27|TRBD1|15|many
CASSFEGQDPYEQYF
TGTGCCAGCAGTTTTGAGGGACAGGACCCCTACGAGCAGTACTTC
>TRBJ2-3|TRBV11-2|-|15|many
CASSPLRPVTDTQYF
TGTGCCAGCAGCCCTCTTCGGCCAGTCACAGATACGCAGTATTTT
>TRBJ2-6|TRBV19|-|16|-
CASSSRQSAGANVLTF
TGTGCCAGTAGTTCCAGACAGAGTGCTGGGGCCAACGTCCTGACTTTC
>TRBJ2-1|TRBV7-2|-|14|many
CASSGGGSRREQFF
TGTGCCAGCAGCGGAGGGGGCAGCCGGAGAGAGCAGTTCTTC
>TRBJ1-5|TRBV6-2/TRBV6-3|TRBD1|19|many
CASSYLTRGTGPLIQPQHF
TGTGCCAGCAGTTACTTAACCAGGGGGACAGGTCCTTTGATCCAGCCCCAGCATTTT
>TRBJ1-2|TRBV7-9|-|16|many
CASSSAESGDFYGYTF
TGTGCCAGCAGCTCGGCTGAGTCAGGGGACTTCTATGGCTACACCTTC
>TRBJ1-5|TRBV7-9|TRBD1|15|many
CASSLQGRGNQPQHF
TGTGCCAGCAGTTTACAGGGGCGAGGCAATCAGCCCCAGCATTTT
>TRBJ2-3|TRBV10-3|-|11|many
CAIRDQDTQYF
TGTGCCATCAGGGATCAAGATACGCAGTATTTT
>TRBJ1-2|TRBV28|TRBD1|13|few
CASSFQGVVGYTF
TGTGCCAGCAGTTTTCAGGGGGTGGTAGGCTACACCTTC
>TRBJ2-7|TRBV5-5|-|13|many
CASSGRGGYEQYF
TGTGCCAGCAGCGGCCGTGGGGGTTACGAGCAGTACTTC